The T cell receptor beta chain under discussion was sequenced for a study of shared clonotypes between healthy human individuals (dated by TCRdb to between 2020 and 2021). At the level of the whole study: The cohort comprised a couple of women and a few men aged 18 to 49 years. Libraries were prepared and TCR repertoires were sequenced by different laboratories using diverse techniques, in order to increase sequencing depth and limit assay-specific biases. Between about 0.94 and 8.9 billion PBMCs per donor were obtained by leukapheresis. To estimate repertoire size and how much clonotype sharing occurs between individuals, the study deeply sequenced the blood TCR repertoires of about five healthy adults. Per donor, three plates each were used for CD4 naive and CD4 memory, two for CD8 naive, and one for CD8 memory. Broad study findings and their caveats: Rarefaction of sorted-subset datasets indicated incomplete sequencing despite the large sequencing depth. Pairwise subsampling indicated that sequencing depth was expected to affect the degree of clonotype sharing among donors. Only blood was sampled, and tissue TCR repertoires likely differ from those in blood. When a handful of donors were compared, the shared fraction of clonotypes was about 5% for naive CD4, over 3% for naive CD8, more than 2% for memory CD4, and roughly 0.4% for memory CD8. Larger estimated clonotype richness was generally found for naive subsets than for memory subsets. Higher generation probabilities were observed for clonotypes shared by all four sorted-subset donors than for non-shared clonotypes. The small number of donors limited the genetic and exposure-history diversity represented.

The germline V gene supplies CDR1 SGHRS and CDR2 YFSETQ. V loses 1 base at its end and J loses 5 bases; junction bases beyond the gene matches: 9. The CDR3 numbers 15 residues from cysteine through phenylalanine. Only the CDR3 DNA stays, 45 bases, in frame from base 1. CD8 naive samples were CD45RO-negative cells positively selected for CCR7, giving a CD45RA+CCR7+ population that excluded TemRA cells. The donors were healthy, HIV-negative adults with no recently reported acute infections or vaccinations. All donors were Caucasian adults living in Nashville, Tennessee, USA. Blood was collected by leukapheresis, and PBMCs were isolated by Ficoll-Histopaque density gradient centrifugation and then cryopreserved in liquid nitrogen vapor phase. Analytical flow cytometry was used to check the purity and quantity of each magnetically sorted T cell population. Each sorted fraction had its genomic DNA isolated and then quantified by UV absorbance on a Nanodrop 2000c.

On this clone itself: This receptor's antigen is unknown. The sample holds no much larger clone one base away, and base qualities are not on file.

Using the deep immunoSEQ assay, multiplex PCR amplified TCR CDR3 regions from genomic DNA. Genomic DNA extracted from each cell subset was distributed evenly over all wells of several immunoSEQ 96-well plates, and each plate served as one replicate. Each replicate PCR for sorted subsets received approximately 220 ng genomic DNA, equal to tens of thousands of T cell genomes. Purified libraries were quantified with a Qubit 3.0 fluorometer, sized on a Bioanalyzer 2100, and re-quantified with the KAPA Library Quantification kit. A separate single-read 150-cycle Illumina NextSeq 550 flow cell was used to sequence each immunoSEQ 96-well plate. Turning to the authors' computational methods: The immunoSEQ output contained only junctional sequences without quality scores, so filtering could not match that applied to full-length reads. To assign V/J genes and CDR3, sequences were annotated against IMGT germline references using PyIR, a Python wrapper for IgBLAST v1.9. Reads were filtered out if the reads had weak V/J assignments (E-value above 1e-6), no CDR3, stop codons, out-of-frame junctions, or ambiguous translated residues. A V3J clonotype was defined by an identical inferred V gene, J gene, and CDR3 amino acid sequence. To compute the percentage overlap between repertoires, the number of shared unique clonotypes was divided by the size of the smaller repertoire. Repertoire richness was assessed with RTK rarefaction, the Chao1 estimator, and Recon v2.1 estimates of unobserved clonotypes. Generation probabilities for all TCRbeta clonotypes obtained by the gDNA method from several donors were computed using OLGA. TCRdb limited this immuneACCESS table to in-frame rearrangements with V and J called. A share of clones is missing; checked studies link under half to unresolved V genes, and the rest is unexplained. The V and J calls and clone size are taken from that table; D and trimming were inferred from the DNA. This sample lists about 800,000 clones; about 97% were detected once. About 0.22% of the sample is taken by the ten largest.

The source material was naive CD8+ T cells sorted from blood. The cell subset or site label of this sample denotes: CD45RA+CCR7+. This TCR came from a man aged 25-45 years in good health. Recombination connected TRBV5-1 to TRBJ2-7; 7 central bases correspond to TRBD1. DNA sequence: TGCGCCAGCAGCTTGCTGGACCCAAGGGGGCACGAGCAGTACTTC. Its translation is CASSLLDPRGHEQYF.